Sequencing of this T cell receptor (beta chain) was carried out in a study of CD8+ T cells in alopecia areata (dated 2018 in TCRdb). With respect to the entire study: Treated patients were enrolled in an open-label pilot trial of oral tofacitinib at 5 to 10 mg twice daily for moderate-to-severe alopecia areata. Patients stayed on tofacitinib for 6 to 18 months and then had 6 months of follow-up off drug so that delayed response and recurrence could be assessed. The study used high-throughput TCRbeta sequencing to examine T cell clonal expansion in alopecia areata, in both the C3H/HeJ mouse model and human patients. Scalp tissue and sorted CD4+ and CD8+ peripheral blood T cells from patchy and totalis/universalis alopecia areata patients and from healthy controls were covered by human TCRbeta sequencing. Tofacitinib-treated patients had biopsies at baseline and at 4 and 24 weeks of treatment, with a later scalp biopsy in several patients. Scalp clonality was compared across normal scalp (n=4), patchy alopecia areata scalp (n=8), and alopecia totalis/universalis scalp (n=8). RNA came from the PAXgene miRNA kit for fixed scalp, the miRNeasy kit for PBMCs, and the RNeasy kit for mouse skin. TCRbeta CDR3 regions were amplified by immunoSEQ multiplex PCR with 35 Vbeta forward and 13 Jbeta reverse primers. The investigation overall reported the following: Compared with normal scalp, lesional scalp had higher clonality and more expanded CD8+ clones, particularly in alopecia totalis/universalis, a pattern that suggests antigenic drive. TCR sequences shared between patients were less clear than in mice, possibly partly because of HLA diversity in the patient population. Unlike mouse skin, where gammadelta T cells dominate, normal human skin contains resident alphabeta T cells that get sequenced too, which complicates analysis of the scalp TCR repertoire.

Taken from cysteine to phenylalanine, the CDR3 has 14 residues. The read is trimmed to its CDR3 DNA, 42 bases read in frame from base 1. V was cut back by 5 bases and J by 7 bases, leaving a gap of 16 bases between them. CDR1 and CDR2 (SGHDT, YYEEEE) derive from the germline V gene. The time point label, as the study defines it: baseline before oral tofacitinib. From alopecia areata patients, peripheral blood was collected along with lesional scalp punch biopsies. PBMCs were isolated by density centrifugation and stained for CD3, CD4 and CD8, after which CD4+ and CD8+ T cells were sorted on a FACSAria. A word on this clone: The clone's antigen remains unknown. No clone much larger than this one lies a single base away; base qualities are absent.

Libraries were constructed by the immunoSEQ multiplex PCR assay. To provide template for TCR sequencing, every sample had RNA extracted and reverse transcribed into cDNA. SuperScript III was used to make first-strand cDNA, primed with a 2:1 mix of oligo-dT and random hexamers. Amplification bias was assessed with a synthetic immune receptor repertoire, and residual bias was removed computationally. The source study handled its data this way. After raw reads were preprocessed to remove errors, the CDR3 was defined following IMGT conventions as running from the conserved cysteine to phenylalanine. Clonality was calculated as 1 minus Shannon entropy normalized by log2 of the number of productive unique TCRs. CD4 or CD8 identity of scalp clones was inferred by cross-referencing scalp TCRbeta sequences with sorted blood CD4 and CD8 repertoires. The immuneACCESS repertoire file appears here via TCRdb, limited to in-frame rearrangements. These files lack a portion of the clones; in checked studies, under half of the deficit traces to unresolved V genes, and the cause of the others is not known. That table furnishes V, J and clone size, whereas the DNA furnished D and trimming. The sample table records 200,000 or so clones; 50% to 70% of these occur just once. Together, the top ten hold just over 0.45% of the sample.

The chain uses TRBV5-6 and TRBJ2-1, and the D gene may be TRBD2, 6 bases matching. This receptor was obtained from a human donor with alopecia areata. The input for sequencing was CD4+ T cells sorted from blood, taken at week 0. In nucleotide form, the sequence is TGTGCCAGCAGGCGGGGTAGGGGTGCAAATGAGCAGTTCTTC. This translates into CASRRGRGANEQFF.